This TCR beta chain was sequenced during a study of blood T cell repertoires in COVID-19. As for the study in general: In each case, the material was cDNA or gDNA derived from T cells, B-cell-depleted T cells, or PBMCs.

Assignments of participants to cohorts depended upon their own reported clinical history. TCRdb's table, derived via immunoSEQ multiplex PCR, lists solely in-frame clones and lacks some. The table has about 210,000 clones, 86% seen once. This CDR3 is 14 amino acids long. CDR1 is KGHSH, CDR2 LQKENI, per germline. Trimming took 0 bases from V and 1 from J, leaving 7 bases between them. The TCR sequence derives from a man between 35 and 55 years old with acute COVID-19. Source material: PBMCs or T cells enriched from blood (not recorded which). The chain recombines TRBV18 with TRBJ2-7; no firm D call. DNA of the CDR3: TGTGCCAGCTCACCACCTTACTCGTCCTACGAGCAGTACTTC. Protein sequence: CASSPPYSSYEQYF. Drawing the rest from reference TRBV18 and TRBJ2-7, the complete variable domain is NAGVMQNPRHLVRRRGQEARLRCSPMKGHSHVYWYRQLPEEGLKFMVYLQKENIIDESGMPKERFSAEFPKEGPSILRIQQVVRGDSAAYFCASSPPYSSYEQYFGPGTRLTVT.